This TCR beta chain was captured by sequencing in a study of T cells in Graves' hyperthyroidism and ophthalmopathy. Researchers amplified the TCR beta CDR3 regions from RNA transcripts. First-round RT-PCR with HTBI primers amplified the TCR CDR3 region. TCRdb used MiXCR to reprocess the multiplex PCR reads, holding one entry per CDR3 protein. The sample comprises roughly 510,000 distinct CDR3 sequences, around 21% of which are singletons, and about 30% rests with the top ten. V was trimmed by 3 bases and J by 2 bases, leaving 11 bases between them. The CDR3 is 13 amino acids. CDR1 and CDR2 from the germline V gene are DFQATT and SNEGSKA (reference sequence). Remarks on this clonotype: Antigen unknown.

General study results and limits: Separating ophthalmopathy from stable hyperthyroidism was achieved by a 13 V-J model.

Sequencing used blood. The receptor was isolated from a man aged 18 to 29 with Graves' hyperthyroidism. J is TRBJ2-7 and V is TRBV20-1; D is unclear. The CDR3 region has the DNA TGCAGTGCTAGGACTGCTTTTACCTACGAGCAGTACTTC. Protein product: CSARTAFTYEQYF.